This T cell receptor beta chain was profiled in a study of Graves' ophthalmopathy and Graves' hyperthyroidism. Scientists amplified the TCR beta CDR3 regions from RNA transcripts. An opening RT-PCR round employed HTBI primers and preceded a second-round multiplex PCR. Each CDR3 protein is one row after TCRdb ran MiXCR on the multiplex PCR reads. The table shows about 400,000 distinct CDR3 sequences, with about 17% occurring only once. The CDR3 consists of 16 residues. Germline values: CDR1 MNHEY, CDR2 SMNVEV (reference sequence). Trimming removed 4 bases from V and 2 bases from J; junction bases left unmatched: 5. This clonotype showed up many times.

The chain has TRBV27 and TRBJ1-1; 12 bases line up with TRBD1. This sequence was found in a woman in her late teens or twenties with Graves' ophthalmopathy. The specimen sequenced was peripheral blood. This chain's CDR3 is CASSSSGTGGNTEAFF. The CDR3 DNA follows: TGTGCCAGCAGTTCTTCCGGGACAGGGGGCAACACTGAAGCTTTCTTT.